The clone carrying this TCR beta chain has a count of ten or more. What it binds is not known. The sample belongs to a study of response to subunit inactivated influenza vaccine. Notes on the study in general: Authors suggested that a seasonal influenza vaccination recruits few new T cells each time.

TCRdb processed the RT-PCR reads anew with MiXCR; each CDR3 protein has one entry. The sample includes around 300,000 distinct CDR3 sequences, over 20% of them seen just once. CDR1 is MNHEY, CDR2 SVGEGT, per germline. The CDR3 totals 18 residues. V lost 6 bases and J lost 1, with 24 bases in between. The rearrangement links TRBV6-2 or TRBV6-3 to TRBJ1-1; D possibly corresponds to TRBD1 (5 bases). The sequence came from a man between 50 and 69 years old who received an inactivated influenza vaccine. This specimen was PBMCs from blood, taken around 22 months after vaccination. The CDR3 DNA reads TGTGCCAGCAGAGTCAATTTCGACAGATCAAACAGGAACACTGAAGCTTTCTTT. Translation gives CASRVNFDRSNRNTEAFF.